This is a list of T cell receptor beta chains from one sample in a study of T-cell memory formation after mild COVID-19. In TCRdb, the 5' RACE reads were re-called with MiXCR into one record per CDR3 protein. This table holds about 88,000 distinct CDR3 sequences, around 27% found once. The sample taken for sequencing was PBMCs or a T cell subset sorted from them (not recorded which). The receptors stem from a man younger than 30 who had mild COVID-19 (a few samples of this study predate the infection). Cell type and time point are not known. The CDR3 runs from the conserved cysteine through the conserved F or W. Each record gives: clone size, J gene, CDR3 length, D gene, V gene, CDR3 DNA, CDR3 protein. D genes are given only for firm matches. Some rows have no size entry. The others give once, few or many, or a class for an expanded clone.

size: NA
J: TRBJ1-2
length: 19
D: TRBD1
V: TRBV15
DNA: TGTGCCACCAGCAGAGGTCAAGGGACAGGGGGGTTCGTGCGCGATGGCTACACCTTC
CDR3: CATSRGQGTGGFVRDGYTF

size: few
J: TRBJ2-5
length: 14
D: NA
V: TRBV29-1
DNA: TGCAGCGTGAATCCGCAGGGGTTTGGAGAGACCCAGTACTTC
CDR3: CSVNPQGFGETQYF

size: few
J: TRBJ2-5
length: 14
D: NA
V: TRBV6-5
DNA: TGTGCCAGCAGTTACTCCCAGGGTGGAGAGACCCAGTACTTC
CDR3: CASSYSQGGETQYF

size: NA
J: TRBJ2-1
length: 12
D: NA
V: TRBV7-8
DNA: TGTGCCAGCGAAGTAGCCTACAATGAGCAGTTCTTC
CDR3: CASEVAYNEQFF

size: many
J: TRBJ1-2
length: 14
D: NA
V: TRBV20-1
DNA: TGCAGTGCTAGAGATCCGTTGAGTGGCTATGGCTACACCTTC
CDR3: CSARDPLSGYGYTF

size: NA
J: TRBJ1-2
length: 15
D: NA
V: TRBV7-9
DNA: TGTGCCAGCAGCCACCGGGACGCGGCCTACTATGGCTACACCTTC
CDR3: CASSHRDAAYYGYTF

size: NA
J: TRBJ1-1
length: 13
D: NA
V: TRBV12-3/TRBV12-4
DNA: TGTGCCAGCAGTGCCAACAGGGTCCTCGGAGCTTTCTTT
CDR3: CASSANRVLGAFF

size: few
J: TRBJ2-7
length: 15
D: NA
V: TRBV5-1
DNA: TGCGCCAGCAGCTTGGGACTCCTGAGCTCCTACGAGCAGTACTTC
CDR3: CASSLGLLSSYEQYF

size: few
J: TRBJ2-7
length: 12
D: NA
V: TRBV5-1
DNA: TGCGCCAGCAGCTTGGGTCAGAACGAGCAGTACTTC
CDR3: CASSLGQNEQYF

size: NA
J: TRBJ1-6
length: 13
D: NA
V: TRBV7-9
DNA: TGTGCCAGCACCCCAGTCCTGGAATCACCCCTCCACTTT
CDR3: CASTPVLESPLHF

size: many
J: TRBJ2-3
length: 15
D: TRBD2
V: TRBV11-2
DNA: TGTGCCAGCACCCTAAGCGGGGGGGCCATAGATACGCAGTATTTT
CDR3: CASTLSGGAIDTQYF

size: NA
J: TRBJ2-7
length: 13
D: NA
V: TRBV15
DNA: TGTGCCACCAGCAGAGAACCCCCTTACGAGCAGTACTTC
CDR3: CATSREPPYEQYF

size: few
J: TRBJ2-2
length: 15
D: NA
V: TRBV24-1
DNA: TGTGCCACCAGTGACGGGACGGAGAACACCGGGGAGCTGTTTTTT
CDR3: CATSDGTENTGELFF

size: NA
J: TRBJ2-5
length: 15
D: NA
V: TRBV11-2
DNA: TGTGCCAGCAGCTTATTGGCTAGGGGGCAAGAGACCCAGTACTTC
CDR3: CASSLLARGQETQYF

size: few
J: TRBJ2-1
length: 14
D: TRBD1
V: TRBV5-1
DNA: TGCGCCAGCAGCTTCCGACAGGGGGATGCTGAGCAGTTCTTC
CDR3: CASSFRQGDAEQFF

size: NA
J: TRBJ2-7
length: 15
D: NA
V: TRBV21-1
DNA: TGTGCCAGCAGCAAAGCTCCGACAGAGTCCTACGAGCAGTACTTC
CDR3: CASSKAPTESYEQYF

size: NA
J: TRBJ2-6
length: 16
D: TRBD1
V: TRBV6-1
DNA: TGTGCCAGCACCCTGGGACAGCTCTCTGGGGCCAACGTCCTGACTTTC
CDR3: CASTLGQLSGANVLTF

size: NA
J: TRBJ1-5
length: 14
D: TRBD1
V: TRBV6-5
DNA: TGTGCCAGCAGTTACCGGACAGGGGGTCAGCCCCAGCATTTT
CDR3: CASSYRTGGQPQHF

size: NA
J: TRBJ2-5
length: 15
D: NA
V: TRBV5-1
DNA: TGCGCCAGCAGCTTGGCCGGCGGGGACCAAGAGACCCAGTACTTC
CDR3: CASSLAGGDQETQYF

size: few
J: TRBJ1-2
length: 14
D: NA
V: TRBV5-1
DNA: TGCGCCAGCAGCGTAACATCGGGGGGCCGTGGCTACACCTTC
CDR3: CASSVTSGGRGYTF

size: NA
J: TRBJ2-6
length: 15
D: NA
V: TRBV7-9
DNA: TGTGCCAGCAGCTCGCACAGCTCTGGGGCCAACGTCCTGACTTTC
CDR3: CASSSHSSGANVLTF

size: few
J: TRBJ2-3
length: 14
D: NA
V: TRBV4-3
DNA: TGCGCCAGCAGCCAAGAATGGGCGTCAGATACGCAGTATTTT
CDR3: CASSQEWASDTQYF

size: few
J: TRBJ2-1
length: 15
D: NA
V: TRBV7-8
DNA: TGTGCCAGCAGCTTTATGGGGGCCTCCTACAATGAGCAGTTCTTC
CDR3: CASSFMGASYNEQFF

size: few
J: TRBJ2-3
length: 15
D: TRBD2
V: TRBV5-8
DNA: TGTGCCAGCAGCCCCGGGACTAGCGGAGGGGATACGCAGTATTTT
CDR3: CASSPGTSGGDTQYF

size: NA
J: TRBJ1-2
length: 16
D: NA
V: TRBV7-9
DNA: TGTGCCAGCAGCTCCTCAGCACAGGGACACTCCGCTGGCTACACCTTC
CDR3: CASSSSAQGHSAGYTF

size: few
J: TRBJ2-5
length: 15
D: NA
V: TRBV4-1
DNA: TGCGCCAGCAGCCAAGATCGGGCGGCACAAGAGACCCAGTACTTC
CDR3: CASSQDRAAQETQYF

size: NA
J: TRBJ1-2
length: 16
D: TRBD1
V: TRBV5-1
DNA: TGCGCCAGCAGCGCGACAGGGACAGGCGATAACTATGGCTACACCTTC
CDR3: CASSATGTGDNYGYTF

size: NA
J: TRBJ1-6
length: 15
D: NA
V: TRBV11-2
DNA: TGTGCCAGCAGCTTAGGGGTCTCCTATAATTCACCCCTCCACTTT
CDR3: CASSLGVSYNSPLHF

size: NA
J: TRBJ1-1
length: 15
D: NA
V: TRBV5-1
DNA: TGCGCCAGCACGCAGGGGCGTGGTTCGAACACTGAAGCTTTCTTT
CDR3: CASTQGRGSNTEAFF

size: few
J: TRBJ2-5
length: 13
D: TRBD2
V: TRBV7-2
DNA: TGTGCCAGCAGCCTCCCTAGCGGGGAGACCCAGTACTTC
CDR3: CASSLPSGETQYF

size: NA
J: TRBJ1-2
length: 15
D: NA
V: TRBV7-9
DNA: TGTGCCAGCAGCTTAGCCCCTAGAGCTAACTATGGCTACACCTTC
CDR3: CASSLAPRANYGYTF